The rows below give T cell receptor beta chains drawn from one sample of a study of shared clonotypes between healthy human individuals. Clones were sequenced by immunoSEQ multiplex PCR, and TCRdb holds only the in-frame ones, with some missing. This repertoire shows about 820,000 clones, about 91% found once; its top ten account for 24%. The source material was naive CD8+ T cells sorted from blood. The receptors were sampled from a man aged 25-45 years in good health. Both conserved end residues are part of each CDR3. The order of the fields is V gene, J gene, clone size, D gene, CDR3 DNA, CDR3 protein. The D gene is left open where the match is weak. A row's size may be missing; if present it is once, few, many or a size class.

TRBV7-6	TRBJ1-4	-	-	TGTGCCAGCAGCTTAGAGGCAGCTCAGTCTAATGAAAAACTGTTTTTT	CASSLEAAQSNEKLFF
TRBV27	TRBJ2-7	-	TRBD2	TGTGCCAGCAGTTCCCCGGGACTAGCGGGGGAGAAGCCCTACGAGCAGTACTTC	CASSSPGLAGEKPYEQYF
TRBV30	TRBJ2-7	-	-	TGTGCCTGGAGTGTACCGGATGGGCCTTACGAGCAGTACTTC	CAWSVPDGPYEQYF
TRBV7-9	TRBJ1-3	-	TRBD1	TGTGCCAGCAGCTCGACAGGGTGGACCTCTGGAAACACCATATATTTT	CASSSTGWTSGNTIYF
TRBV27	TRBJ1-5	-	TRBD1	TGTGCCAGCAGGGGTCACAGGGGTACCATGCAGCCCCAGCATTTT	CASRGHRGTMQPQHF
TRBV19	TRBJ2-1	-	TRBD2	TGTGCCAGTAGCCCACTAGCGTCCAATGAGCAGTTCTTC	CASSPLASNEQFF
TRBV9	TRBJ2-2	-	-	TGTGCCAGCAGTCCCGGACAGCTTAACACCGGGGAGCTGTTTTTT	CASSPGQLNTGELFF
TRBV13	TRBJ2-3	-	-	TGTGCCAGCAGCTTCCACCAGGGAGATACGCAGTATTTT	CASSFHQGDTQYF
TRBV4-3	TRBJ2-2	-	TRBD2	TGCGCCAGCAGCCAAGTATGGGAGGGAGAGGTGACCGGGGAGCTGTTTTTT	CASSQVWEGEVTGELFF
TRBV10-1	TRBJ2-1	-	-	TGCGCCAGCAGTGTAAGGGAGGTGGACTACAATGAGCAGTTCTTC	CASSVREVDYNEQFF
TRBV27	TRBJ2-3	few	-	TGTGCCAGCAGTTTAGGGAGCACAGATACGCAGTATTTT	CASSLGSTDTQYF
TRBV9	TRBJ1-2	-	TRBD1	TGTGCCAGCAGCCCCCGGGACAGGCCGTCCTTTTCTAGTGGCTACACCTTC	CASSPRDRPSFSSGYTF
TRBV6-4	TRBJ2-1	-	TRBD2	TGTGCCAGCAGTGAATGGGGCGGGAGGCCTAACAATGAGCAGTTCTTC	CASSEWGGRPNNEQFF
TRBV11-2	TRBJ2-7	-	-	TGTGCCAGCAGCTTAGAGTGGGGGAGCTACGAGCAGTACTTC	CASSLEWGSYEQYF
TRBV5-6	TRBJ2-5	-	TRBD2	TGTGCCAGCAGCTCGCGGGAGGTTCGGGCCCAGTACTTC	CASSSREVRAQYF
TRBV11-2	TRBJ1-1	-	-	TGTGCCAGCAGCTTAGGGTTTGGGGGAGAGACGAACACTGAAGCTTTCTTT	CASSLGFGGETNTEAFF
TRBV29-1	TRBJ2-1	-	TRBD2	TGCAGCGGCCGGACTAGCGGGAATACCCGGGATGAGCAGTTCTTC	CSGRTSGNTRDEQFF